A selection of T cell receptor beta chains follows, all from one sample in a study of Ad26.COV2.S vaccination and SARS-CoV-2 variants. Sequencing was performed with immunoSEQ multiplex PCR; in TCRdb, only in-frame clones are kept and a portion is missing. The repertoire includes under 500,000 clones, about nine tenths of them detected once, and more than 1.5% sits in the top ten. The material was peripheral blood, obtained in a trial of Ad26.COV2.S vaccine versus placebo. These TCRs come from a person aged 18 to 65 who received the Ad26.COV2.S COVID-19 vaccine or a placebo. Each CDR3 is given with its conserved first and last residue. A D gene is named only where the DNA matches it firmly. Only part of the rows carry a size: once, few, many, or a class if the clone is expanded.

>14|TRBD1|TRBJ1-5|TRBV3-1/TRBV3-2|-
TGTGCCAGCAGCCAAACAGGGGTCCATCAGCCCCAGCATTTT
CASSQTGVHQPQHF
>15|TRBD1|TRBJ1-1|TRBV2|-
TGTGCCAGCAGCTGGACAGGTGGTATGGACACTGAAGCTTTCTTT
CASSWTGGMDTEAFF
>15|TRBD2|TRBJ2-1|TRBV24-1|-
TGTGCCACCAGTGACCAAAGCGGGGCGTTGAATGAGCAGTTCTTC
CATSDQSGALNEQFF
>14|-|TRBJ2-7|TRBV5-1|-
TGCGCCAGCAGGACGGGGCAGGGAAAAGACGAGCAGTACTTC
CASRTGQGKDEQYF
>16|-|TRBJ1-4|TRBV10-2|once
TGCGCCAGCAGTGAGTCGTATGACAGGTTGGGTGAAAAACTGTTTTTT
CASSESYDRLGEKLFF
>14|-|TRBJ1-2|TRBV30|-
TGTGCCTGGAGTGTATCTCCCCAGAAATATGGCTACACCTTC
CAWSVSPQKYGYTF
>19|TRBD1|TRBJ2-6|TRBV18|-
TGTGCCAGCTCACCAGCCGCCGGGACAGGGAAAACTGGGGCCAACGTCCTGACTTTC
CASSPAAGTGKTGANVLTF
>14|-|TRBJ1-6|TRBV7-9|-
TGTGCCAGCAGCTTGAGTCTTAATAATTCACCCCTCCACTTT
CASSLSLNNSPLHF
>14|-|TRBJ1-5|TRBV11-2|-
TGTGCCAGCAGACGGAAATATAGCAATCAGCCCCAGCATTTT
CASRRKYSNQPQHF
>14|-|TRBJ1-3|TRBV29-1|once
TGCAGCGTCAATGACGGGATCTCTGGAAACACCATATATTTT
CSVNDGISGNTIYF
>16|TRBD1|TRBJ2-7|TRBV6-2/TRBV6-3|-
TGTGCCAGCAGCGCGTCATGGCTCCCAGGGGGCTACGAGCAGTACTTC
CASSASWLPGGYEQYF
>12|-|TRBJ1-1|TRBV6-5|-
TGTGCCAGCAGTTCCTCAGGTCGGGCAGCTTTCTTT
CASSSSGRAAFF
>18|-|TRBJ2-7|TRBV11-2|few
TGTGCCAGCAGCTTAGATAGCCCCAGCCAGGGCAACTCCTACGAGCAGTACTTC
CASSLDSPSQGNSYEQYF
>19|-|TRBJ2-3|TRBV6-6|-
TGTGCCAGCAGTCAGACAGTGATCCGGGACCGAGCTAGCACAGATACGCAGTATTTT
CASSQTVIRDRASTDTQYF
>17|-|TRBJ2-7|TRBV7-8|-
TGTGCCAGCAGCGCTCCCGCCCCGGACAGTCGATTCTACGAGCAGTACTTC
CASSAPAPDSRFYEQYF
>17|TRBD1|TRBJ1-5|TRBV28|-
TGTGCCAGCAGTACCGATGAGGGACAGGGTATCGGTCAGCCCCAGCATTTT
CASSTDEGQGIGQPQHF
>15|TRBD1|TRBJ2-2|TRBV7-2|once
TGTGCCAGCAGCTACACGGGACAGGGTATCGGGGAGCTGTTTTTT
CASSYTGQGIGELFF
>17|-|TRBJ1-4|TRBV4-1|-
TGCGCCAGCAGCCAAGTTGTTGTGCGGGCGCTGAATGAAAAACTGTTTTTT
CASSQVVVRALNEKLFF
>15|-|TRBJ2-7|TRBV21-1|-
TGTGCCAGCAGCATGTCAGGGGAGGATCCCTACGAGCAGTACTTC
CASSMSGEDPYEQYF
>14|TRBD1|TRBJ1-2|TRBV9|-
TGTGCCAGCAGCCACGCAGGGGGCGAATATGGCTACACCTTC
CASSHAGGEYGYTF
>15|TRBD1|TRBJ1-1|TRBV12-5|-
TGTGCTAGTGGTTTGGGCAACAGGGGGCACACTGAAGCTTTCTTT
CASGLGNRGHTEAFF
>17|-|TRBJ2-2|TRBV27|-
TGTGCCAGCAGTCCTCTTTGGGGCGGTACTAACACCGGGGAGCTGTTTTTT
CASSPLWGGTNTGELFF
>15|-|TRBJ1-2|TRBV5-6|-
TGTGCCAGCAGCTTTACCCCCGACAGGTTTATGGCTAGGACCTTC
CASSFTPDRFMARTF
>14|-|TRBJ2-5|TRBV7-2|once
TGTGCCAGCAGCTTAGGTGGGTCCGTCGGGACCCAGTACTTC
CASSLGGSVGTQYF
>15|TRBD2|TRBJ2-2|TRBV10-2|-
TGCGCCAGCAATCCGGGGGAGGGGAACACCGGGGAGCTGTTTTTT
CASNPGEGNTGELFF
>14|-|TRBJ2-7|TRBV20-1|-
TGCAGTGCTAGTGTGACTAGAGGACCGTACGAGCAGTACTTC
CSASVTRGPYEQYF
>16|TRBD2|TRBJ2-7|TRBV7-6|-
TGTGCCAGCAGCTTAGAGGGACTAGCAGACACCTACGAGCAGTACTTC
CASSLEGLADTYEQYF
>19|TRBD1|TRBJ2-3|TRBV19|-
TGTGCCAGTAGTAGCACCCCGGGACAGGGATTGTCTTACACAGATACGCAGTATTTT
CASSSTPGQGLSYTDTQYF
>11|TRBD1|TRBJ2-3|TRBV20-1|-
TGCAGTGCCCCAACAGGGGCTACGCAGTATTTT
CSAPTGATQYF
>18|-|TRBJ2-7|TRBV4-1|-
TGCGCCAGCAGCCAAGATCCCTTGGGGGGTAGACTAAATTACGAGCAGTACTTC
CASSQDPLGGRLNYEQYF
>15|-|TRBJ2-7|TRBV2|once
TGTGCCAGCAGTGTTATCGCCAGGAGCTCCTACGAGCAGTACTTC
CASSVIARSSYEQYF
>16|TRBD2|TRBJ2-7|TRBV15|-
TGTGCCACCAGCAAACCGACTAGCGGGGGACCCTACGAGCAGTACTTC
CATSKPTSGGPYEQYF